This T cell receptor (beta chain) originates from a study of blood T cell repertoires in COVID-19. For the study at large: Acute and convalescent COVID-19 specimens originated in the United States, Italy and Spain.

This study enrolled people aged about 18 to 100 from about two dozen US geographic areas. The table came from immunoSEQ multiplex PCR; TCRdb's copy has only in-frame clones and leaves some out. The sample contains about 380,000 clones, around 90% of which appear only once. The receptor comes from a young woman who had recovered from COVID-19. Sequencing was done on a sample of PBMCs or T cells enriched from blood (not recorded which).

CDR3 sequence: CASSHPSGQGLGKLFF. As DNA, the CDR3 is TGCGCCAGCAGCCACCCCTCGGGACAGGGGTTGGGAAAACTGTTTTTT. The V and J genes are TRBV4-1 and TRBJ1-4; TRBD1 agrees at 10 bases. Germline V gene sequence: CDR1 MGHRA, CDR2 YSYEKL. The CDR3 spans 16 residues. Losses at the gene ends were 3 bases for V and 10 bases for J; bases not matched to a gene: 11.